The clone carrying this TCR beta chain was seen only a few times. Antigen unknown. This entry is derived from a study of Graves' ophthalmopathy and Graves' hyperthyroidism. PBMCs were isolated from an approximately 10 ml sample of fresh peripheral blood. General study points: Ophthalmopathy and stable hyperthyroidism were discriminated by a 13-signature model, with about 91% sensitivity and approximately 78% specificity. Also, most clonotypes expanded in the thyroid above 0.001 frequency appeared in blood.

The CDR3 is 14 residues long. CDR1 is MNHEY, CDR2 SVGEGT, per germline. The V end lost 6 bases, the J end lost 0 bases, and 12 bases lay between the germline ends. As the template, RNA transcripts were used to amplify TCR beta CDR3 regions. Following a first-round RT-PCR that used HTBI primers, a second-round multiplex PCR was carried out. From the multiplex PCR reads, TCRdb called clonotypes with MiXCR, one entry per CDR3 protein. Found here are about 390,000 distinct CDR3 sequences, approximately 18% of them singletons; the top ten hold 2% to 2.5%. The V call is TRBV6-2 or TRBV6-3, the J call TRBJ2-7; D call uncertain. Sequenced input: peripheral blood. The sequence derives from an adult woman with stable Graves' hyperthyroidism. The CDR3 sequence is CASSQGDSSYEQYF. The CDR3 DNA is TGTGCCAGCAGCCAAGGAGATAGCTCCTACGAGCAGTACTTC.